This T cell receptor (beta chain) was sequenced in a study of cytomegalovirus exposure and HLA in healthy donors (dated 2017 in TCRdb). A note on the overall study: In an earlier analysis of approximately 640 of the donors, 250 to 350 Gb of sequence data and 117 million unique TCR beta sequences from 180 million or so T cells were reported. An early release covering 550 to 650 HLA-typed donors comprised about 300 gigabases of sequencing data and approximately 85 million unique TCR sequences. The genetic ancestry cluster associated with self-reported Caucasian donors included 80% to 90% of the roughly 380 genotyped donors. The study aimed to test whether cataloging public T cell receptors could reveal signatures of past pathogen exposure. The study used immunosequencing to profile the T cell repertoires of 666 subjects and linked those repertoires to cytomegalovirus serostatus. A separate validation cohort of about 110 different subjects was used in addition to the approximately 700-subject first cohort. To predict cytomegalovirus infection status, the study combined high-throughput TCR immunosequencing, statistical association of individual TCRs with disease status, and machine learning. In a later analysis, previously published TCR beta repertoires from hundreds of donors were re-analyzed and high-resolution HLA genotyping was added so that TCR occurrence patterns could be studied. The later analysis used no new phenotypic data to find candidate immune exposures, relying instead on TCR beta sequences and their occurrence across donors. An earlier analysis of 500 to 750 of the donors applied high-throughput TCR beta sequencing to assess whether each TCR beta V gene segment acted as functional or pseudogenic. Donor age, sex, ethnicity and CMV serostatus were collected together with the repertoire data. A later genetic analysis used genome-wide SNP genotypes for about 60% of the roughly 670 donors, treating that subset as a discovery cohort. All discovery cohort repertoires had been generated on a single sequencing platform. Class I and class II HLA loci were covered by the typing at four-digit resolution. The number of typed donors differed by locus: roughly 629-640 for A, B, C, DRB1 and DQB1; about 520 for DQA1; 606 for DPA1; and about 470 for DPB1. Because of strong linkage in the cohort, five DR-DQ haplotypes were treated as single units for association and clustering. Across about 370 genotyped donors of the cohort, an average of roughly 250,000 unique TCR beta nucleotide sequences per donor were sequenced, and around 20% of those sequences were non-productive. Paper-wide results and their limitations: According to a later analysis, most CMV-associated TCR beta chains appeared to be HLA-restricted, and the HLA associations seemed to be driven largely by CMV exposure. The sequencing pipeline was judged likely to have produced a cluster of highly shared sequence variants as a technical artifact. Correlated functional status among segregating V segments might reflect linkage disequilibrium, but an unknown experimental factor could not be ruled out. Presence/absence analyses assumed roughly uniform sequencing depth across donors, an assumption that may not hold. When HLA alleles, especially DR and DQ, strongly co-occurred, attributing TCR associations to individual alleles was difficult. Seventeen rarely observed V segments, including chromosome 9 orphons, were excluded from the earlier analysis of several hundred of the donors because counts were too low. CMV serostatus was the only immune exposure information available for the cohort. A later analysis found that HLA-associated TCR beta chains were more clonally expanded and had lower generation probabilities than equally common non-associated chains. Most TCR sequences were seen in very few donors, while some public TCRs were found in many individuals. An association between a missense DCLRE1C variant and V-gene and J-gene trimming of TCR beta chains was found in a later genetic analysis and replicated in an independent cohort. Three of the identified cytomegalovirus-associated TCR beta chains were confirmed in vitro to be specific for cytomegalovirus antigens. A later analysis associated about 17,000 TCR beta sequences with specific HLA alleles at a false discovery rate of 0.05. In a later analysis, several top co-occurrence clusters were reported to appear linked to parvovirus B19, influenza, CMV and Epstein-Barr virus. The study gave a list of more than 150 TCR beta chains associated with cytomegalovirus. The 87-base-pair reads could not distinguish some IMGT-functional V segments, including TRBV6-2 and TRBV6-3, so those segments were excluded. According to the authors, the approach could potentially be generalized to other disease states and immunological phenotypes. In a later genetic analysis, fewer N-insertions in productive TCRs were reported among donors in an Asian-associated ancestry cluster than the roughly 700-donor mean. Cytomegalovirus status was reported to be diagnosed by the classifier with high specificity and sensitivity in both the original and validation cohorts. In an earlier analysis of 450 to 750 of the donors, most TCR beta V segments appeared in productive rearrangements about 87% or about 30% of the time, broadly matching IMGT annotations. A further reported finding was that TCR beta sequences accurately predicted the HLA-A and HLA-B alleles for most subjects in the first cohort. Because HLA typing was missing for some donors at each locus, association tests included only the typed subset. In a later analysis, TCR association rates were found to vary across HLA loci, with the most associated TCRs seen for DRB1 alleles and the fewest for HLA-C alleles. In this cohort, only TCR beta chains were sequenced, and detectable features were limited by the absence of alpha or paired-chain data.

In total, approximately 690 healthy bone marrow donors made up the cohort. At the time of sampling, all cohort members were nominally healthy, though unrecorded immune exposures were likely present. The donor was CMV seronegative and belonged to the group of 320 or so seronegative cohort members. A peripheral blood sample was collected from each donor, and TCR beta sequencing was performed on peripheral blood mononuclear cells. Genomic DNA was extracted from the blood cell samples with the Qiagen DNeasy Blood Extraction Kit. From the cysteine up to the phenylalanine, the CDR3 has a length of 15 residues. The DNA shown is the 45-base CDR3, in frame from base 1. CDR1 is given as SGHTS and CDR2 as YDEGEE, both from the germline V gene. The trim is 2 bases for V and 1 base for J, with a gap of 12 bases between the germline ends. The method behind the library was the immunoSEQ multiplex PCR assay. For the multiplex PCR, a mixture combining 60 forward primers for TCR Vbeta segments and 13 reverse primers for TCR Jbeta segments was used. The CDR3 region of rearranged TCR beta genes was amplified from genomic DNA by a multiplex PCR assay. On the Illumina HiSeq System, the amplified TCR beta libraries were sequenced as 87-base-pair reads. Processing in the source paper ran as follows. In a later analysis, tens of millions of unique TCR beta chains were counted across the roughly 670 repertoires, and roughly 10 million of these chains were shared by at least two donors. Raw reads were error-corrected and collapsed into unique sequences by a nearest-neighbor algorithm in which closely related sequences were merged to remove PCR and sequencing errors. Alignment of CDR3 sequences to IMGT reference sequences was used to assign V, D and J gene segments. Each retained sequence needed at least a six-nucleotide match to both a V gene segment and a J gene segment. A rearrangement was called productive if the CDR3 had no stop codons and remained in frame with V and J, and every other rearrangement was called non-productive. CDR3 was defined by IMGT convention, running from the second conserved V-encoded cysteine to the conserved J-encoded phenylalanine. Sequences without an unambiguous match to a single V gene segment were excluded from the earlier analysis of about 630 of the donors. In an earlier analysis of approximately 560 of the donors, a V segment was called functional when productive rearrangements were above 56.7%, and segregating when the standard deviation between donors exceeded 5%. To diagnose cytomegalovirus status from the catalog of TCR beta chain sequences, a statistical classification framework was built. A later analysis assigned V and J genes by comparing TCR nucleotide sequences with IMGT/GENE-DB human TR gene sequences. In a later analysis, CDR3 sequences and most-parsimonious VDJ recombination scenarios were assigned using the TCRdist pipeline. A later analysis defined each TCR beta chain by its CDR3 amino acid sequence plus V-gene family, and excluded reads lacking a unique V-gene family. As a way to deal with suspected cross-contamination and a sequencing artifact, a later analysis dropped approximately 590 nucleotide sequences that were highly shared and had low generation probability. In a later analysis, a clonal expansion index for each public chain was calculated from normalized within-repertoire ranks of inferred template counts. In a later analysis, generation probabilities were computed with a VDJ recombination model fitted to out-of-frame rearrangements, and the resulting probabilities were checked against IGoR. Hypergeometric tests were used in a later analysis to score TCR-TCR, TCR-HLA and TCR-CMV co-occurrence, with a repertoire-size bias correction applied to the TCR pairs. False discovery rates were estimated in a later analysis by permuting HLA or CMV assignments 20 times. In a later analysis, co-occurring TCRs were grouped using DBSCAN, and TCRdist sequence similarity was added for clustering within HLA-allele-positive subsets. Repertoires with fewer than 30,000 or more than 120,000 public chains, plus five repertoires with anomalous nucleotide sharing, were excluded from co-occurrence clustering. The immuneACCESS repertoire file appears here via TCRdb, limited to in-frame rearrangements. These files lack a portion of the clones; in checked studies, under half of the deficit traces to unresolved V genes, and the cause of the others is not known. That table is the source of V, J and clone size, and D and trimming were worked out from the DNA. Present in this sample are about 180,000 clones, around three quarters of which were seen just once. Approximately 0.7% of the sample is in the top ten clones.

A remark on this clone: Its antigen remains unidentified. Within one base of it there is no much larger clone, and no base qualities were kept.

The sequence derives from a woman aged 40 to 55 in good health and CMV-seronegative. The sequencing input was PBMCs. The receptor chain draws on TRBV5-8 and TRBJ2-5; the best D guess is TRBD2, with 5 bases matching. For the CDR3, the sequence is CASSFGSLGQETQYF. The sequenced DNA: TGTGCCAGCAGCTTTGGGAGCTTAGGCCAAGAGACCCAGTACTTC.